This TCR beta chain was observed in a study of T cell repertoires in aging, cancer and after chemotherapy (dated by TCRdb to about 2019). Context from the whole study: Donors were distributed across six age groups ranging from 30 or younger to 70 or older, with at least three individuals included per group. The full dataset contained millions of TCR reads. Peripheral blood TCR beta repertoires from healthy donors and cancer patients were profiled to examine immunoaging and T cell reconstitution after chemotherapy. Alongside under 100 healthy donors serving as a reference group, the cohort included roughly 220 cancer patients, of whom about 93 had hematological cancers and 110 to 140 had solid cancers. In the hematological group, the paired samples taken before and after chemotherapy came from chronic lymphocytic leukemia patients who were treated with regimens based on fludarabine or bendamustine. The paper's findings and limits, for the study overall: The authors noted that the repertoire data do not allow conclusions about immunological memory after chemotherapy. Significantly lower blood TCR diversity and higher clonality were observed in untreated patients with hematological or solid cancers than in age-matched healthy donors. In healthy donors, the decline in TCR diversity with age was mainly explained by loss of richness, whereas in cancer patients loss of evenness was also found to contribute. In both cancer cohorts, the median generation probability rose over the chemotherapy interval, which suggests that the repertoire was reconstituted through rebound thymic output. Lymphoid organ infiltration was present in hematological cancer patients, and this infiltration may itself impair thymic emigration or peripheral T cell expansion.

TCR beta rearrangements were amplified from genomic DNA extracted from peripheral blood rather than from sorted cells or RNA. Note on this clonotype: This receptor's antigen is unknown. Base quality data are lacking; no much larger clone is found one base away.

Sequences DFQATT (CDR1) and SNEGSKA (CDR2) are obtained from the germline V gene (reference sequence). Deletion took 0 bases off V and 1 base off J, with a span of 12 bases between the germline ends. There are 15 amino acids in the CDR3, from cysteine to phenylalanine inclusive. CDR3 DNA only is kept here, 45 bases in frame from base 1. Rearranged TRB sequences spanning V, D and J segments were amplified in a multiplex touch-down PCR with a mixed TRB-A/B primer pool. Two consecutive PCR reactions with Phusion HS II polymerase added Illumina adapters and sample indices to the amplicons. Amplicons were gel-purified with the NucleoSpin Gel and PCR Clean-up kit, then checked with Qubit and an Agilent 2100 Bioanalyzer. Sequencing of libraries was carried out on an Illumina MiSeq in 600-cycle, single-indexed, paired-end runs. The study's own analysis went as follows. TRB sequences were processed with MiXCR versions 2.12 and 3.0.5. Each unique CDR3 nucleotide sequence was treated as one clone, and only productive sequences with two or more reads were kept. Shannon diversity, evenness, clonality (one minus evenness), and alpha-parameterized diversity profiles from alpha 0 to 5 were included as repertoire metrics. The IGoR algorithm was used to compute generation probabilities of clones in paired pre- and post-chemotherapy samples. Through fastp at Q25 and MiXCR, TCRdb rebuilt clones from the public reads, retaining in-frame beta chains. All rows with the same CDR3 protein become a single entry with the most common DNA and genes. TCRdb, not the authors, supplied the V and J calls. The sample table lists around 5,800 distinct CDR3 sequences, roughly a quarter of them with a count of one. In total, the top ten clones hold approximately 4.8% of the sample.

The sequencing input was blood. The TCR comes from a human donor with a blood cancer. The receptor chain draws on TRBV20-1 and TRBJ2-5, with the D gene tentatively TRBD1 or TRBD2, based on 7 matching bases in each. The DNA sequence is TGCAGTGCTAGAGATTCAGGGGGGGGCCAAGAGACCCAGTACTTC. Protein translation: CSARDSGGGQETQYF.